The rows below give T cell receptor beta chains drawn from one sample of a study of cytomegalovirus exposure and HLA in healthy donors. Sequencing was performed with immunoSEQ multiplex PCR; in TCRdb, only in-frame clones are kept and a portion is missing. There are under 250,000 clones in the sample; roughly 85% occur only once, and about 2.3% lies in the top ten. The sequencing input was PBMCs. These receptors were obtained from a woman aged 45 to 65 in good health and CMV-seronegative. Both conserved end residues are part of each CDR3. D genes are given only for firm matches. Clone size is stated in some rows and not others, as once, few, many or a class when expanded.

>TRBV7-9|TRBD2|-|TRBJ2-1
TGTGCCAGCAGCTTAGTTAGGACTAGCTACAATGAGCAGTTCTTC
CASSLVRTSYNEQFF
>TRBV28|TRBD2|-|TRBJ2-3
TGTGCCAGCAGTAGGCCTAGCGGGAGACTTAGCACAGATACGCAGTATTTT
CASSRPSGRLSTDTQYF
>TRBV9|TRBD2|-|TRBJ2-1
TGTGCCAGCAGCTCTAGCGGGAGGGCCTATTACAATGAGCAGTTCTTC
CASSSSGRAYYNEQFF
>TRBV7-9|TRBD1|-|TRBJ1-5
TGTGCCAGCAGCTTAGTGGGACAGGGGAATCAGCCCCAGCATTTT
CASSLVGQGNQPQHF
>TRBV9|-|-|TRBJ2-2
TGTGCCAGCACAGGGAACACCGGGGAGCTGTTTTTT
CASTGNTGELFF
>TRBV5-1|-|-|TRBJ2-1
TGCGCCAGCAGCTTGTTCGGGTCCTACAATGAGCAGTTCTTC
CASSLFGSYNEQFF
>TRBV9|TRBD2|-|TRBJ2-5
TGTGCCAGCAACACCGGGACTAGCGCGGAGACCCAGTACTTC
CASNTGTSAETQYF
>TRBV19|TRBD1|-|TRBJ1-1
TGTGCCAGTAGTATCGGACAGGGATATACTGAAGCTTTCTTT
CASSIGQGYTEAFF
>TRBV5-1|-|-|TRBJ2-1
TGCGCCAGCAGCTTGGTTGTAGCCTACAATGAGCAGTTCTTC
CASSLVVAYNEQFF
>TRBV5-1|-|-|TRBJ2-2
TGCGCCAGCAGCTTGGTCGGGACTTCGAACACCGGGGAGCTGTTTTTT
CASSLVGTSNTGELFF
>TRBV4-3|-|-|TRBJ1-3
TGCGCCAGCAGCCAAGAATTCATCGGAAACACCATATATTTT
CASSQEFIGNTIYF
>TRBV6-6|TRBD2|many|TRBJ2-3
TGTGCCAGCAGTCAGCGGGGATCCACAGATACGCAGTATTTT
CASSQRGSTDTQYF
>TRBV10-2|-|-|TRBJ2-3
TGCGCCAGCAGTTACACAGATACGCAGTATTTT
CASSYTDTQYF
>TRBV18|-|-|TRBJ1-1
TGTGCCAGCTCTCAACAGGGACCGAACACTGAAGCTTTCTTT
CASSQQGPNTEAFF
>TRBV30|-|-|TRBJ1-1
TGTGCCTGGAGTGGGGGCACCCACGGCACTGAAGCTTTCTTT
CAWSGGTHGTEAFF
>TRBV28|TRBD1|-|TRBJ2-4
TGTGCCAGCAGTCCAAGGGGGACAGCTCTAGCCAAAAACATTCAGTACTTC
CASSPRGTALAKNIQYF
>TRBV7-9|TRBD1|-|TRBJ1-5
TGTGCCAGCAGCTCGTCGGGACAGGGAAATCAGCCCCAGCATTTT
CASSSSGQGNQPQHF
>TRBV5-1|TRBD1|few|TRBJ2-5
TGCGCCAGCTACACTGGGGCAGGGGGCCGGGGGCGAGAGACCCAGTACTTC
CASYTGAGGRGRETQYF